This T cell receptor (beta chain) was documented in a study of blood T cells in healthy people across ages. Study-wide background: There was about one barcoded beta molecule captured by template switching per two T cells. Study-wide findings and caveats: Compared with aged donors, long-lived donors showed fewer expanded clones, suggesting selection.

Germline V gene sequence: CDR1 DFQATT, CDR2 SNEGSKA (reference sequence). With 6 bases clipped from V and 2 bases from J, the junction kept 3 bases outside the gene matches. CDR3 size: 13 residues. Donors were healthy Caucasian individuals from Russia aged roughly 6 to 100. Each of the donors had 9 to 10 milliliters of peripheral blood drawn into EDTA-treated Vacutainer tubes. A remark on this clonotype: Its antigen is not identified.

A sample-barcoded 5' primer and a J-beta primer mix were used in a second PCR of roughly 6 to 11 cycles. TCRdb used MiXCR to reprocess the 5' RACE reads, holding one entry per CDR3 protein. The table includes roughly 700,000 distinct CDR3 sequences, 45% to 50% detected once. The sample taken for sequencing was blood. This sequence was found in a woman in her sixties or seventies in good health. The chain has TRBV20-1 and TRBJ1-2; TRBD1 aligns across 10 bases. CDR3 sequence (DNA): TGCAGTGCCGGGACAGGGGTGAACTATGGCTACACCTTC. This encodes CSAGTGVNYGYTF.